The 13 T cell receptor beta chains listed next were all sequenced from one sample in a study of T cells in Graves' hyperthyroidism and ophthalmopathy. RNA transcripts were the template for amplifying TCR beta CDR3 regions. The HTBI set primed first-round TCR CDR3 RT-PCR. TCRdb re-called the multiplex PCR reads through MiXCR, storing one row per CDR3 protein. Of 300,000 to 450,000 distinct CDR3 sequences in the sample, around 14% were seen once. What was sequenced was blood. Source of these receptors: a woman aged 18-35 years with Graves' hyperthyroidism that later progressed to Graves' ophthalmopathy.

The chain combines TRBV7-2 with TRBJ2-2; TRBD2 is a possible D gene (5 bases). Trimming shortened V by 1 base and J by 8 bases, and 14 bases separated the two germline ends. The CDR3 is 15 residues long. The V gene's germline CDR1 is SGHTA and CDR2 FQGNSA. The CDR3 nucleotides read TGTGCCAGCAGCTTAGGGCTAGCCTCGGGGGGGGAGCTGTTTTTT. It yields the protein CASSLGLASGGELFF.

This chain uses TRBV20-1 with TRBJ2-5; D uncertain. Germline V gene lookup returns CDR1 DFQATT and CDR2 SNEGSKA (reference sequence). Trimming pared 3 bases from V and 4 bases from J, leaving 15 bases between. This CDR3 is built from 14 residues. The CDR3 loop reads CSASADEVGETQYF. Written as DNA, the CDR3 is TGCAGTGCTAGCGCGGACGAGGTCGGAGAGACCCAGTACTTC.

The sample holds a few counts of this clonotype. The gene calls are TRBV2 and TRBJ2-7; 7 bases map to TRBD1. V gave up 6 bases and J gave up 1 base; unmatched junction bases: 9. The CDR3 runs 15 residues. CDR1 SNHLY and CDR2 FYNNEI come from the germline V gene. This CDR3 is CASRDRQRTSYEQYF. The CDR3 DNA reads as TGTGCCAGCAGGGACAGGCAAAGAACGTCCTACGAGCAGTACTTC.

In this sample, this clonotype turned up many times. V is TRBV6-1 and J is TRBJ1-1, with D possibly being TRBD1 (6 bases). The CDR3 totals 14 residues. Trimming removed 6 bases from V and 6 bases from J, with 17 bases in between. Looked up from germline, CDR1 is MNHNS and CDR2 is SASEGT. This chain's CDR3 is CASSTDSQGPEAFF. The CDR3 DNA reads TGTGCCAGCAGCACCGACTCCCAGGGGCCTGAAGCTTTCTTT.

This clonotype was picked up a small number of times. The chain carries TRBV5-1 and TRBJ2-3; TRBD1 aligns across 7 bases. Per the germline V gene, CDR1 is SGHRS and CDR2 is YFSETQ. J was trimmed by 1 base and V by 4 bases; bases with no gene match: 6. The CDR3 spans 15 residues. The CDR3 region has the DNA TGCGCCAGCAGCCCGACAGGGTACGGCACAGATACGCAGTATTTT. Translation gives CASSPTGYGTDTQYF.

The chain combines TRBV6-2 or TRBV6-3 with TRBJ2-1, with 10 bases identical to TRBD2. There are 16 residues in the CDR3. Trimming at V came to 7 bases and at J to 4 bases, leaving 10 bases not matched to a gene. Looked up from germline, CDR1 is MNHEY and CDR2 is SVGEGT. CDR3 amino acids: CASTSGAGGPYNEQFF. CDR3 DNA: TGTGCCAGCACATCGGGAGCGGGAGGGCCGTACAATGAGCAGTTCTTC.

A few counts support this clonotype. The chain recombines TRBV7-8 with TRBJ2-6, with D uncertain. In germline, CDR1 is SGHVS, CDR2 FQNEAQ. The CDR3 extends over 17 amino acids. Trimming pared 2 bases from V and 0 bases from J, leaving 11 bases between. CDR3 amino acids: CASSLFGTNSGANVLTF. The CDR3 DNA is TGTGCCAGCAGCTTATTTGGCACAAACTCTGGGGCCAACGTCCTGACTTTC.

V usage is TRBV7-3 and J usage is TRBJ2-1, with 7 bases lining up with TRBD2. The CDR3 extends over 14 amino acids. The J segment lost 6 bases and the V segment lost 5 bases, leaving 7 bases of the junction unmatched. CDR1 and CDR2 from the germline V gene are SGHTA and FQGTGA. In nucleotides, the CDR3 is TGTGCCAGCAGCCCCGGGGGGTCCACCAATGAGCAGTTCTTC. Residues: CASSPGGSTNEQFF.

This clonotype was recorded at least ten times. The chain has TRBV2 and TRBJ1-3; no firm D call. Germline CDR1 reads SNHLY; CDR2 reads FYNNEI. Trimming took 8 bases from V and 0 from J, leaving 14 bases between them. The CDR3 has 15 residues. The CDR3 coding sequence is TGTGCCAGCCGACTTCAGTGGAACTCTGGAAACACCATATATTTT. Its translation: CASRLQWNSGNTIYF.

This clonotype came up a few times. The chain links TRBV6-1 to TRBJ1-5; TRBD1 aligns across 7 bases. CDR3 length equals 14 residues. Unmatched junction bases numbered 4, after V lost 3 bases and J lost 5 bases. Per the germline V gene, CDR1 is MNHNS and CDR2 is SASEGT. CDR3 region: CASSDRGGHQPQHF. DNA for the CDR3: TGTGCCAGCAGTGACCGAGGGGGCCATCAGCCCCAGCATTTT.

There are many counts of this clonotype. The chain employs TRBV5-1 and TRBJ2-7; D may be TRBD1 or TRBD2 (5 bases each). The CDR3 covers 15 residues. Trimming cost V 0 bases and J 2 bases, with 12 bases left between them. Germline values: CDR1 SGHRS, CDR2 YFSETQ. The CDR3 region is CASSLVYWGTYEQYF. In nucleotides, the CDR3 is TGCGCCAGCAGCTTGGTTTACTGGGGGACCTACGAGCAGTACTTC.

Concerning this clonotype: A much more abundant neighbour one base away suggests this may be a read error. The V call is TRBV7-2, the J call TRBJ2-7, with a possible D match to TRBD1 (8 bases). Germline V lookup: CDR1 SGHTA, CDR2 FQGNSA. The CDR3 is 17 amino acids. V was pared by 2 bases and J by 5 bases, with 22 bases between. The chain's CDR3 is CASSLWRGRTGIDEQYF. CDR3 coding DNA: TGTGCCAGCAGCTTATGGCGGGGGAGGACAGGGATCGACGAGCAGTACTTC. Based on the CDR3 plus reference TRBV7-2 and TRBJ2-7, the full variable domain is GAGVSQSPSNKVTEKGKDVELRCDPISGHTALYWYRQSLGQGLEFLIYFQGNSAPDKSGLPSDRFSAERTGGSVSTLTIQRTQQEDSAVYLCASSLWRGRTGIDEQYFGPGTRLTVT.

This rearrangement joins TRBV7-9 to TRBJ2-7; 11 bases line up with TRBD2. This CDR3 is 17 amino acids long. CDR1 SEHNR and CDR2 FQNEAQ come from the germline V gene (reference sequence). With V trimmed by 5 bases and J by 5 bases, 14 bases remained unmatched. The chain's CDR3 is CASSPRSQTSGTHEQYF. As DNA, the CDR3 is TGTGCCAGCAGCCCGAGATCTCAGACTAGCGGGACCCACGAGCAGTACTTC. Combining the CDR3 with reference TRBV7-9 and TRBJ2-7 gives the whole variable domain DTGVSQNPRHKITKRGQNVTFRCDPISEHNRLYWYRQTLGQGPEFLTYFQNEAQLEKSRLLSDRFSAERPKGSFSTLEIQRTEQGDSAMYLCASSPRSQTSGTHEQYFGPGTRLTVT.